This passage covers 10 T cell receptor beta chains from one sample sequenced in a study of Ad26.COV2.S vaccination and SARS-CoV-2 variants. Here immunoSEQ multiplex PCR was the method, and the copy in TCRdb shows in-frame clones only, minus some. The sample shows about 350,000 clones, approximately 90% of them seen only once. Sample: peripheral blood, taken after recovery from COVID-19. The receptor source for this set is a human donor who had recovered from COVID-19.

This CDR3 reads CASSDSGFNQPQHF. The CDR3 bases are TGTGCCAGCAGTGATTCTGGATTCAATCAGCCCCAGCATTTT. The J gene is TRBJ1-5, the V gene TRBV6-1; D gene ambiguous. V lost 3 bases and J lost 3, with 9 bases in between. CDR1 is MNHNS, CDR2 SASEGT, per germline. The CDR3 covers 14 residues.

V usage is TRBV4-1 and J usage is TRBJ2-5, with 7 nucleotides matching TRBD2. Germline V CDR1 and CDR2: MGHRA, YSYEKL. J lost 4 bases, V lost 0 bases, and 5 bases had no gene match. The CDR3 runs to 15 residues. In DNA form, the CDR3 reads TGCGCCAGCAGCCAAGAAGACGGCGGGGGAGAGACCCAGTACTTC. This sequence encodes CASSQEDGGGETQYF.

The chain carries TRBV7-2 and TRBJ2-5; 7 bases fit TRBD2. Germline V gene data show CDR1 as SGHTA and CDR2 as FQGNSA. V lost 5 bases to trimming and J lost 5 bases; unmatched junction nucleotides: 8. This CDR3 has 14 amino acids. The CDR3 sequence is CASSPLGLHETQYF. The DNA of the CDR3 is TGTGCCAGCAGCCCTCTGGGACTACACGAGACCCAGTACTTC.

The chain joins TRBV15 to TRBJ2-3; 10 bases are shared with TRBD2. Trimming at V came to 0 bases and at J to 4 bases, leaving 7 bases not matched to a gene. The CDR3 has 17 residues. Germline loops: CDR1 LNHNV, CDR2 YYDKDF (reference sequence). The CDR3 nucleotides are TGTGCCACCAGCAGAGATCTAGAACTAGCGGGGTCAGATACGCAGTATTTT. Translated, it gives CATSRDLELAGSDTQYF.

The chain carries TRBV15 and TRBJ2-3, with D uncertain. The V end was cut by 0 bases, the J end by 6 bases, with 10 bases between. Germline V gene data show CDR1 as LNHNV and CDR2 as YYDKDF (reference sequence). This CDR3 spans 14 amino acids. The CDR3 DNA is TGTGCCACCAGCAGAGACGGTTCATTGGATACGCAGTATTTT. Translation: CATSRDGSLDTQYF.

The V and J genes are TRBV3-1 (or the pseudogene TRBV3-2) and TRBJ1-1, with D perhaps matching TRBD1 (5 bases). Germline V gene sequence: CDR1 LGHDT, CDR2 YNNKEL (reference sequence). The CDR3 length is 14 residues. V dropped 2 bases and J dropped 0 bases, with 7 bases sitting between them. The DNA for the CDR3 is TGTGCCAGCAGCCAACAGGGCCTGAACACTGAAGCTTTCTTT. This encodes CASSQQGLNTEAFF.

The chain combines TRBV6-6 with TRBJ1-2; 8 positions agree with TRBD1. Losses at the gene ends were 2 bases for V and 12 bases for J; bases not matched to a gene: 11. Germline CDR1 and CDR2: MNHNY and SVGAGI (reference sequence). The CDR3 is 14 amino acids. CDR3 amino acids: CASSYLGDRGGNTF. The CDR3 DNA reads as TGTGCCAGCAGTTACCTCGGTGACAGGGGTGGGAACACCTTC.

The chain couples TRBV19 to TRBJ2-1, with 8 bases identical to TRBD1. The trim removed 7 bases at V and 5 bases at J, leaving 7 bases unmatched. The CDR3 totals 14 residues. Germline CDR1 reads LNHDA; CDR2 reads SQIVND (reference sequence). The CDR3 coding sequence is TGTGCCAGTACCAGGACAGGGCCTAACAATGAGCAGTTCTTC. Translating it yields CASTRTGPNNEQFF.

This chain links TRBV4-1 with TRBJ1-5, with D perhaps matching TRBD1 (5 bases). V shed 4 bases and J shed 0 bases, with 10 bases lying between them. CDR3 length: 15 amino acids. The germline CDR1 and CDR2 sequences are MGHRA and YSYEKL. The CDR3 region has the DNA TGCGCCAGCAGCCCGACAGACTATAGCAATCAGCCCCAGCATTTT. Translating gives CASSPTDYSNQPQHF.

V usage is TRBV5-5 and J usage is TRBJ2-1, with 11 bases that match TRBD2. The germline gives CDR1 SGHKS, CDR2 YYEKEE (reference sequence). Trimming took 4 bases from V and 7 from J; bases not matched to a gene: 7. CDR3 size: 15 residues. CDR3 nucleotide sequence: TGTGCCAGCAGCCTTAGCGGGGGGGCGTTAAATGAGCAGTTCTTC. Amino acids: CASSLSGGALNEQFF.